The text below deals with one TCR beta chain. The antigen it recognizes is unknown. No base quality information exists; no much larger clone differs at one position. For CDR1 and CDR2, the germline V gene lists ENHRY and SYGVKD. The CDR3, from cysteine to phenylalanine, totals 14 residues. Only the CDR3 region is kept as DNA, spanning 42 bases read in frame from base 1. V and J lose 7 bases and 2 bases, and a span of 13 bases separates them. This specimen belongs to a study of T-cell memory formation after mild COVID-19 (dated by TCRdb to the early 2020s). For the study in its entirety: Most TCR sequence clusters were specific to one of the two donors. Longitudinal TCRalpha and TCRbeta repertoire sequencing tracked T-cell clones expanding and contracting after mild COVID-19 in a couple of donors. The cohort comprised two young, previously healthy adult volunteers, one female and one male.

The data were produced on an Illumina NovaSeq 6000. TCRalpha and TCRbeta cDNA libraries were constructed by 5'RACE with constant-segment primers, with sample barcodes and unique molecular identifiers being introduced. RNA was extracted from every sample with Trizol reagent. Library amplification was performed in two PCR steps, and a second sample barcode and Illumina TruSeq adapters were introduced in the second step. Sequencing of the libraries was done on an Illumina NovaSeq, producing 2 x 150 bp paired-end reads. The study's own analysis went as follows. With migec v1.2.7, reads were demultiplexed and then collapsed into UMI-guided consensus sequences. Using mixcr v2.1.11, the UMI consensuses were aligned to TRA and TRB V and J templates and assembled into clonotypes. A clonotype was counted as expanded or contracted only if both edgeR and NoisET called the change significant, with noise models trained on biological replicates. For edgeR calls, the thresholds were a false discovery rate-adjusted p below 0.01 and a log2 fold-change of 1. As an exploratory analysis of dynamics, max-normalized trajectories of the 1000 most abundant clonotypes were examined with PCA combined with hierarchical clustering. Separately sequenced CD4+ and CD8+ repertoires were used to assign a CD4 or CD8 phenotype to each responding clone. TCRdb's own reprocessing of the public reads used fastp at Q25 and MiXCR and kept productive beta chains. Rows with one shared CDR3 protein collapse into an entry with the most common genes and DNA. These V and J calls are TCRdb output, not the study's own analysis. Counted in this sample were roughly 200,000 distinct CDR3 sequences; about a fifth of them appeared once. More than 20% of the sample is in the top ten clones.

PBMCs were isolated by Ficoll-Paque density gradient centrifugation. Overall results and qualifications from the work: Contracting CD4+ clones were found mainly in CM and EM memory subsets, while CD8+ clones were enriched in EMRA. SARS-CoV-2 specificity of the second-wave clones peaking on day 37 was not confirmed. Some responding clones were detected in pre-infection memory, suggesting pre-existing cross-reactive memory T cells joined the SARS-CoV-2 response. Clones that contracted from day 15 to 85 showed balanced CD4/CD8 phenotypes, whereas a second wave of clones that expanded from day 15 to 37 leaned towards CD4+. The study included only a couple of mild cases, and larger cohorts that include severe cases with pre-infection samples were judged to be necessary.

The rearranged segments are TRBV10-3 and TRBJ2-3, with the identity of the D gene unclear. Sequencing was done on a sample of PBMCs or a T cell subset sorted from them (not recorded which). The receptor's source is an adult woman who had mild COVID-19 (a few samples of this study predate the infection). The sample titles of this study are shuffled in the database, so cell type and time point are left out; the donor was told from shared clones. CDR3 reads: CAIKSPLVTDTQYF. The DNA sequence follows: TGTGCCATCAAAAGCCCCCTAGTCACAGATACGCAGTATTTT.